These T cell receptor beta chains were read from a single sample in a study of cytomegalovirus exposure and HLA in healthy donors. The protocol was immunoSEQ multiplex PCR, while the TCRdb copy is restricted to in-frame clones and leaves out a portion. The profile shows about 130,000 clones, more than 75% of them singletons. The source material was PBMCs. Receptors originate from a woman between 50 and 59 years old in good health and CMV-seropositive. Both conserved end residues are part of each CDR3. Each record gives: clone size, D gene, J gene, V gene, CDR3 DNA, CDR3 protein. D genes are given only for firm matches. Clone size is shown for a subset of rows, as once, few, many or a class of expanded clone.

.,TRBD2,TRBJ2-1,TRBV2,TGTGCCAGCAGTCTTCAGCGGGGGGGGCGCAATGAGCAGTTCTTC,CASSLQRGGRNEQFF
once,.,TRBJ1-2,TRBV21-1,TGTGCCAGCAGCAAAGGCCCAGGGTCTTATGGCTACACCTTC,CASSKGPGSYGYTF
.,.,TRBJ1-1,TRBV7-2,TGTGCCAGCAGACTCAGGGGCATGAACACTGAAGCTTTCTTT,CASRLRGMNTEAFF
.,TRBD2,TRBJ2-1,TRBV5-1,TGCGCCAGCAGCCCGAGACTAGCGGGGTTGAGCTCCTACAATGAGCAGTTCTTC,CASSPRLAGLSSYNEQFF
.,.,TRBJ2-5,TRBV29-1,TGCAGCGTACGAACTCAAGAGACCCAGTACTTC,CSVRTQETQYF
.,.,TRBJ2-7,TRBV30,TGTGCCTGGAGTGTGGACAGATACTACGAGCAGTACTTC,CAWSVDRYYEQYF
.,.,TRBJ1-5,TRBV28,TGTGCCAGCACCCAAGGAAAGGGGAGGCATCAGCCCCAGCATTTT,CASTQGKGRHQPQHF
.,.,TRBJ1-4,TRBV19,TGTGCCAGTAGTATAAGGGGCGCTTCATGGGAGGCAACTAATGAAAAACTGTTTTTT,CASSIRGASWEATNEKLFF
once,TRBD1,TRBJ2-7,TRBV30,TGTGCCCTCCACCCGGCAGGGGGCGAAGGACACGAGCAGTACTTC,CALHPAGGEGHEQYF
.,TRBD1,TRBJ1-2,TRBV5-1,TGCGCCAGCAGCTTAACAGGGGGCGCAGGCTATGGCTACACCTTC,CASSLTGGAGYGYTF
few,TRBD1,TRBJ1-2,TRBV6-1,TGTGCCAGCACCGACAGGGTCCATGGCTACACCTTC,CASTDRVHGYTF